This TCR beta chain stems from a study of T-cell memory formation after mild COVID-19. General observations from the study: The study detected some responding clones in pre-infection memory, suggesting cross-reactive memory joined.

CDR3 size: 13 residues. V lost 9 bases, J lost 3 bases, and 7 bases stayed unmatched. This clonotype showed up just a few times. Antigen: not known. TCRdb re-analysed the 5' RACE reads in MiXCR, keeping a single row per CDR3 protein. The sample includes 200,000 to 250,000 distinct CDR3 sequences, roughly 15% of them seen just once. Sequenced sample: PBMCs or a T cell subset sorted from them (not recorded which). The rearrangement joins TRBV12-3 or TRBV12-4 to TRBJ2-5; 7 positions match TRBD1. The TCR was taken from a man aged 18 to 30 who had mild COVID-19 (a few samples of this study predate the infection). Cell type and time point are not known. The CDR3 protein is CASARGTEETQYF. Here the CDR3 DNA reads TGTGCCAGTGCAAGGGGGACAGAAGAGACCCAGTACTTC.